Shown below are 18 T cell receptor beta chains from a single sample sequenced in a study of blood T cells in healthy people across ages. The second PCR ran roughly 6 to 12 cycles with a sample-barcoded 5' primer and J-beta primers. TCRdb reprocessed the 5' RACE reads via MiXCR and lists one record per CDR3 protein. The sample has 800,000 to 950,000 distinct CDR3 sequences, roughly 34% seen once. Sequencing used blood. These receptor sequences come from a man between 18 and 29 years old in good health.

Concerning this clonotype itself: A much larger clone is a single base away; this may be a read error. CDR3 nucleotide sequence: TGCAGTGCTAGAGACGACAGGTACCAAGAGACCCAGTTCTTC. Protein product: CSARDDRYQETQFF. The chain couples TRBV20-1 to TRBJ2-5; D may be TRBD1 (6 bases). Gene TRBJ2-1 matches the end of the DNA better, so the J call may be wrong. CDR1 and CDR2 (germline): DFQATT, SNEGSKA (reference sequence). CDR3 length: 14 residues.

The CDR3: CASSQDLGWPGDWENQPQHF. The CDR3 DNA sequence: TGCGCCAGCAGCCAAGATCTGGGGTGGCCAGGGGATTGGGAAAATCAGCCCCAGCATTTT. This chain uses TRBV4-3 with TRBJ1-5, with a weak D call TRBD1 (6 bases). The germline V and J ends were trimmed by 0 bases and 4 bases, with 25 bases remaining between them. The germline CDR1 and CDR2 sequences are LGHNA and YSLEER. This CDR3 has 20 amino acids.

This clonotype was counted only a few times. This chain joins TRBV5-6 and TRBJ2-7; D gene uncertain. This CDR3 has 11 residues. Trimming left V 7 bases short and J 7 bases short, with 12 bases between. Germline CDR1 reads SGHDT; CDR2 reads YYEEEE. Written as DNA, the CDR3 is TGTGCCAGCCGCTGGGTCGATGAGCAGTACTTC. Its protein is CASRWVDEQYF. Filled out from reference TRBV5-6 and TRBJ2-7, the complete variable domain reads DAGVTQSPTHLIKTRGQQVTLRCSPKSGHDTVSWYQQALGQGPQFIFQYYEEEERQRGNFPDRFSGHQFPNYSSELNVNALLLGDSALYLCASRWVDEQYFGPGTRLTVT.

CDR3 bases: TGTGCCAGCAGCCAACCGGGACAGGGTTCTTCACCCCTCCACTTT. Translated, it gives CASSQPGQGSSPLHF. The gene calls are TRBV4-2 and TRBJ1-6; 9 bases map to TRBD1. This CDR3 is built from 15 residues. Germline CDR1 is LGHNA and CDR2 is YNFKEQ. V lost 2 bases and J lost 9; bases outside the gene matches: 5.

Ten or more counts support this clonotype. This chain joins TRBV4-2 and TRBJ1-5; 8 nucleotides agree with TRBD1. Per the germline V gene, CDR1 is LGHNA and CDR2 is YNFKEQ. This CDR3 region has 15 residues. The V and J ends lost 1 base and 6 bases, in that order; junction bases with no gene match: 5. Written as DNA, the CDR3 is TGTGCCAGCAGCCAAGGTGACAGGGGAGGTCAGCCCCAGCATTTT. It encodes CASSQGDRGGQPQHF.

This clonotype was detected only a few times. The chain carries TRBV20-1 and TRBJ1-5; 10 bases are a match to TRBD1. From germline, CDR1 is DFQATT and CDR2 SNEGSKA (reference sequence). The CDR3 length is 16 residues. V was pared by 0 bases and J by 6 bases, with 8 bases of the junction left unmatched. This CDR3 is CSARDSGQGGSQPQHF. The DNA for the CDR3 is TGCAGTGCTAGAGATTCCGGACAGGGGGGCAGTCAGCCCCAGCATTTT.

This clonotype was seen only a few times. This chain connects TRBV13 to TRBJ2-2; D unresolved. Germline assignment: CDR1 PRHDT and CDR2 FYEKMQ (reference sequence). V shed 1 base and J shed 1 base, with 13 bases lying between them. The CDR3 spans 17 residues. The CDR3 bases are TGTGCCAGCAGCTTAGAGGGCAGGCTCATGAACACCGGGGAGCTGTTTTTT. Translated: CASSLEGRLMNTGELFF.

The chain uses TRBV10-2 and TRBJ1-5; no reliable D call. Deletions cut 0 bases from V and 0 bases from J, with 9 bases between. CDR3 length: 16 amino acids. Germline-derived CDR1 and CDR2 are WSHSY and SAAADI. The CDR3 protein is CASSESYDHSNQPQHF. CDR3 nucleotide sequence: TGCGCCAGCAGTGAGTCGTACGACCATAGCAATCAGCCCCAGCATTTT.

A remark on this clonotype: This may stem from a read error, because a much larger clone lies one nucleotide away. This sequence joins TRBV12-3 or TRBV12-4 and TRBJ1-2, with D perhaps TRBD1 (6 bases). The CDR3 covers 15 residues. CDR3 nucleotides: TGTGCCAGCAGTTTCGCAGGGGAGTCTAACGATGGCTACACCTTC. This codes for CASSFAGESNDGYTF.

The J gene is TRBJ1-2, the V gene TRBV4-2; weak D call: TRBD1 (5 bases). The CDR3 length is 15 residues. Germline V gives CDR1 LGHNA, CDR2 YNFKEQ. Deletions cut 4 bases from V and 8 bases from J, with 20 bases between. The CDR3 loop is CASSRGPEGRSGYTF. The CDR3 DNA is TGTGCCAGCAGCCGAGGACCGGAGGGGCGAAGCGGCTACACCTTC.

A few counts support this clonotype. This chain uses TRBV7-9 with TRBJ1-4, with a weak D call TRBD1 (5 bases). Trimming removed 4 bases at V and 7 bases at J, with 19 bases between. CDR1 is SEHNR, CDR2 FQNEAQ, per germline (reference sequence). CDR3 length: 16 amino acids. The CDR3 is CASSSGLRSGGEKLFF. DNA for the CDR3: TGTGCCAGCAGCTCGGGTCTCCGCTCTGGGGGTGAAAAACTGTTTTTT.

This chain uses TRBV28 with TRBJ2-3, with TRBD2 as a possible D gene (6 bases). There are 16 residues in the CDR3. Germline V CDR1 and CDR2: MDHEN, SYDVKM. With 5 bases removed from V and 0 bases from J, the gap between germline ends came to 15 bases. CDR3: CASSTRLGTSTDTQYF. CDR3 sequence (DNA): TGTGCCAGCAGTACCCGCCTGGGGACTAGCACAGATACGCAGTATTTT.

This sequence joins TRBV20-1 and TRBJ2-1; D is possibly TRBD2 (6 bases). Germline CDR1 is DFQATT and CDR2 is SNEGSKA (reference sequence). V dropped 2 bases and J dropped 4 bases, with 12 bases sitting between them. The CDR3 covers 14 residues. As DNA, the CDR3 is TGCAGTGCTAGACGGTCGGCGGGGTACAATGAGCAGTTCTTC. This gives the protein CSARRSAGYNEQFF.

This clonotype turned up a few times. The V call is TRBV2, the J call TRBJ1-5, with D unclear. The CDR3 is 14 amino acids. Per germline, CDR1 SNHLY and CDR2 FYNNEI. The ends were cut back, 2 bases at V and 3 bases at J, with 8 bases in the middle. DNA for the CDR3: TGTGCCAGCAGTGAATCCGGTACCAATCAGCCCCAGCATTTT. Protein: CASSESGTNQPQHF.

The V gene is TRBV3-1, the J gene TRBJ2-5; D is undetermined. The V and J ends lost 3 bases and 4 bases respectively, with 9 bases between them. Germline V gene sequence: CDR1 LGHDT, CDR2 YNNKEL (reference sequence). CDR3 length equals 13 residues. The CDR3 nucleotides read TGTGCCAGCAGCCATTGGTTAGGAGAGACCCAGTACTTC. It codes for CASSHWLGETQYF.

On this clonotype itself: The junction and the germline gene differ at one end; a read error may be behind it. This rearrangement joins TRBV27 to TRBJ2-3, with 10 bases lining up with TRBD1. The CDR3 consists of 17 residues. Germline values: CDR1 MNHEY, CDR2 SMNVEV (reference sequence). CDR3 protein: CPSSIDRGRIATDTQYF. The CDR3 DNA reads as TGTCCCAGCAGTATAGACAGGGGGCGGATCGCCACAGATACGCAGTATTTT.

The chain has TRBV5-1 and TRBJ2-7, with 7 bases lining up with TRBD2. TRBJ2-5 explains the end of the DNA better; the J call may be wrong. CDR3 length: 13 amino acids. Germline lookup yields CDR1 SGHRS and CDR2 YFSETQ. CDR3 sequence (DNA): TGCGCCGGCGGTGCTAGCGGTCCAGAGACCCAGTACTTC. Translating gives CAGGASGPETQYF.

The chain has TRBV5-1 and TRBJ2-5, with TRBD1 as a possible D gene (6 bases). Germline lookup yields CDR1 SGHRS and CDR2 YFSETQ. Trimming removed 1 base from V and 5 bases from J, with 12 bases in between. There are 14 residues in the CDR3. The CDR3, as DNA: TGCGCCAGCAGCTTGTGGGGGCGCGCGGAGACCCAGTACTTC. Translation: CASSLWGRAETQYF.